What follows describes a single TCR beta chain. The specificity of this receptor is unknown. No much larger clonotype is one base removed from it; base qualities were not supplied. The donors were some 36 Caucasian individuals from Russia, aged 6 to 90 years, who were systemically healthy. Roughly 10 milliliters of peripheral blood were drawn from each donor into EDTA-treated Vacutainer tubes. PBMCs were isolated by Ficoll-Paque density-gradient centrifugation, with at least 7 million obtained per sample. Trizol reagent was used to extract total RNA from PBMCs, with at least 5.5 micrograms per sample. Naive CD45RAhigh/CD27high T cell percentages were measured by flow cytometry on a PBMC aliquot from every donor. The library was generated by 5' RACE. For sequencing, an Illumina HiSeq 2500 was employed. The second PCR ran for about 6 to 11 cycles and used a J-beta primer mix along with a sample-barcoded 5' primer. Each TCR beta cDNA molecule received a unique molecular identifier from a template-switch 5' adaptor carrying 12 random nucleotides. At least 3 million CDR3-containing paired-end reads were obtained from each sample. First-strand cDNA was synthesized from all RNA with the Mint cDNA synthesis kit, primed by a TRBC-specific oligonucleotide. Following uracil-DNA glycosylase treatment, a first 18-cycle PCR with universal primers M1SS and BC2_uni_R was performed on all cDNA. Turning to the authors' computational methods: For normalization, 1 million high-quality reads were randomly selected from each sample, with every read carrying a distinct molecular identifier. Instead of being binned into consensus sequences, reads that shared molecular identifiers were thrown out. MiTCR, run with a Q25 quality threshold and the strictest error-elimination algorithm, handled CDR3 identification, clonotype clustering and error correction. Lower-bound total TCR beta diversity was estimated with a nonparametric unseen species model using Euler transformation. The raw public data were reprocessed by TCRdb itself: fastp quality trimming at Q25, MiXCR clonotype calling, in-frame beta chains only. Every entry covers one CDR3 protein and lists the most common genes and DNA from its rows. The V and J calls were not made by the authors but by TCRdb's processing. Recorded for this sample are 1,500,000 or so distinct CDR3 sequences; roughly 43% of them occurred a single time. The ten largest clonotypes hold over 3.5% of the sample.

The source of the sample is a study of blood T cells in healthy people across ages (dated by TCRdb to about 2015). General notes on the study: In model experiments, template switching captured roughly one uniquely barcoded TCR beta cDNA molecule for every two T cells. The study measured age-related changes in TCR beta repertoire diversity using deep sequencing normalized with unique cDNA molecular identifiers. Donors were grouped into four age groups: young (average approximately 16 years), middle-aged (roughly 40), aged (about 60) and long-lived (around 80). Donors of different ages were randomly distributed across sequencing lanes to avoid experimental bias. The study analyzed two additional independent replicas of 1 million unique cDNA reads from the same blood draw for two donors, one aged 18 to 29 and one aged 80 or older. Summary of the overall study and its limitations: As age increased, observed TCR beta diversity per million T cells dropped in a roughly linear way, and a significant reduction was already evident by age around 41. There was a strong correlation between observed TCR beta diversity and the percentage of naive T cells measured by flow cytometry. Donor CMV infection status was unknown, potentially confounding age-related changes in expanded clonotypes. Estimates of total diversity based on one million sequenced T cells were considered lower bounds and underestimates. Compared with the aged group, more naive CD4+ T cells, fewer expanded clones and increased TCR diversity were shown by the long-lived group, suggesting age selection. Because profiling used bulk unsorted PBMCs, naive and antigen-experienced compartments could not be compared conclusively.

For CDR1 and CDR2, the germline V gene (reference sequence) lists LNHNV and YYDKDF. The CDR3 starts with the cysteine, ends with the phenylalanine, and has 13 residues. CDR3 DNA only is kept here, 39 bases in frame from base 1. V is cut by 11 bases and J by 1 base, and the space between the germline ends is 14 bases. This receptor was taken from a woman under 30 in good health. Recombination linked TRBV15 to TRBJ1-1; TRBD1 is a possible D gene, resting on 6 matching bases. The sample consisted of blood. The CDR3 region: CAAQGTPNTEAFF. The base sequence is TGTGCCGCTCAGGGGACCCCGAACACTGAAGCTTTCTTT.